The subject of this entry is one TCR beta chain. With 6 bases removed from V and 7 bases from J, the gap between germline ends came to 13 bases. The CDR3 extends over 13 amino acids. The sample is drawn from a study of CD8 T cells in Susac syndrome. Roughly 0.5 to 1 ug RNA was reverse transcribed with random hexamers. Amplification of TCR beta CDR3 used immunoSEQ multiplex PCR across 54 Vbeta and 13 Jbeta. TCRdb reprocessed the immunoSEQ multiplex PCR reads via MiXCR and lists one record per CDR3 protein. The table shows about 200,000 distinct CDR3 sequences, with 95% occurring only once. Input material: CD4+ T cells from PBMCs. The chain uses TRBV12-3 or TRBV12-4 and TRBJ2-1, with D unresolved. This receptor was obtained from a human donor with multiple sclerosis. The CDR3 here is CASRRGSRNEQFF. The DNA for the CDR3 is TGTGCCAGCAGACGAGGATCCAGGAATGAGCAGTTCTTC.